This note documents a single T cell receptor beta chain sequence. Antigen: not known. The junction departs from the called germline gene at one end, perhaps through a read error. Terminally differentiated effector memory CD45RA+ cells were left out of the naive CD8 fraction, which was CD45RO-negative and positively selected for CCR7. These data originate in a study of shared clonotypes between healthy human individuals. Findings and limits, study-wide: What limited the represented genetic and exposure-history diversity was the small number of donors. Larger estimated richness was generally seen in naive subsets than in memory subsets.

Libraries were prepared by immunoSEQ multiplex PCR; TCRdb keeps only in-frame clonotypes and omits some of them. The sample has about 2.1 million clones, 85% to 95% seen once. What was sequenced was naive CD8+ T cells from PBMCs. The sequence was obtained from a man between 18 and 29 years old in good health. Some clones in this sample may be carry-over from other donors' samples.

The CDR3 bases are TGTGCCTGGAGTCCCCCCGGGGGGGCCGAGGACTTC. This translates into CAWSPPGGAEDF. This chain uses TRBV30 with TRBJ2-7, with TRBD2 matching 8 bases. CDR3 size: 12 residues. Per the germline V gene, CDR1 is GTSNPN and CDR2 is SVGIG (reference sequence).